The next 18 T cell receptor beta chains were all read from a single sample in a study of T cell clonality in common variable immunodeficiency. Sequenced by immunoSEQ multiplex PCR; TCRdb stores in-frame clones only, minus some. The counts give over 35,000 clones, none of them seen only once; around a tenth is held by the top ten. The source material was peripheral blood mononuclear cells. These receptor sequences come from a person aged 18 to 70 in good health.

This clone has a count of ten or more. The CDR3 end is not reached by the read, which stops 3 residues before it; the germline J gene fills it in. V usage is TRBV20-1 and J usage is TRBJ2-1; 12 bases line up with TRBD2. CDR3 size: 15 residues. With V trimmed by 6 bases and J by 5 bases, 8 bases remained unmatched. Germline CDR1 and CDR2: DFQATT and SNEGSKA (reference sequence). The part of the CDR3 DNA that was read is TGCAGTGCCACCACTAGCGGGAGGCCGAACAATGAG. Translated: CSATTSGRPNNE. In full, the CDR3 reads CSATTSGRPNNEQFF.

At least ten counts were recorded for this clone. The read is 3 residues too short to cover the CDR3 end, so that end is filled in from the germline J gene. V and J are TRBV30 and TRBJ1-6; D might be TRBD1 (6 bases). This CDR3 contains 15 residues. Per the germline V gene, CDR1 is GTSNPN and CDR2 is SVGIG (reference sequence). V gave up 1 base and J gave up 7 bases, with 14 bases separating them. CDR3 DNA (partial): TGTGCCTGGAGTGCCCCCCGGGGGGGCAATTCACCC. Its protein product is CAWSAPRGGNSP. In full, the CDR3 is CAWSAPRGGNSPLHF. Looking up the rest from reference TRBV30 and TRBJ1-6 gives the full variable domain: SQTIHQWPATLVQPVGSPLSLECTVEGTSNPNLYWYRQAAGRGLQLLFYSVGIGQISSEVPQNLSASRPQDRQFILSSKKLLLSDSGFYLCAWSAPRGGNSPLHFGNGTRLTVT.

This clone was counted many times. The observed sequence ends 3 residues before the CDR3 terminus, with the missing tail filled in from the germline J gene. The chain has TRBV7-2 and TRBJ2-1; 7 bases are a match to TRBD2. V was pared by 0 bases and J by 4 bases, with 6 bases of the junction left unmatched. Germline CDR1 reads SGHTA; CDR2 reads FQGNSA. The CDR3 has 16 amino acids. The CDR3 bases that were read are TGTGCCAGCAGCTTAGCGTTCAGCGGGACTTACAATGAG. It encodes CASSLAFSGTYNE. The entire CDR3 is CASSLAFSGTYNEQFF.

This clone is classed as medium-sized. The read stops 3 residues short of the end of the CDR3; the missing end is completed from the germline J gene. The J gene is TRBJ2-4, the V gene TRBV7-8; D gene uncertain. Germline CDR1 SGHVS, CDR2 FQNEAQ. Trimming took 1 base from V and 3 from J, leaving 10 bases between them. The CDR3 totals 15 residues. The CDR3 loop reads CASSLDYASKNIQYF. The CDR3 DNA, read in part, is TGTGCCAGCAGCTTAGATTATGCTAGCAAAAACATT.

As to this clone: Sequencing ends 3 residues short of the CDR3 end; the germline J gene provides the rest. This CDR3 is also generated by other DNA sequences in the sample. This chain connects TRBV11-1 to TRBJ1-3; D is perhaps TRBD1 (6 bases). Trimming left V 8 bases short and J 0 bases short, with 8 bases between. Germline V CDR1 and CDR2: SGHAT, FQDESV (reference sequence). CDR3 size: 13 residues. CDR3: CASGQNSGNTIYF. CDR3 bases read: TGTGCCAGCGGACAGAACTCTGGAAACACC.

This clone was seen at least ten times. CDR3 in amino acids: CASSLVGAQDEQYF. The sequenced part of the CDR3 DNA is TGCGCCAGCAGCCTCGTGGGGGCTCAGGACGAG. This chain links TRBV5-1 with TRBJ2-7, with D possibly matching TRBD1 (6 bases). The DNA ends 3 residues before the CDR3 does, and the rest of the CDR3 is filled in from the germline J gene. Germline values: CDR1 SGHRS, CDR2 YFSETQ. The V end was cut by 4 bases, the J end by 5 bases, with 16 bases between. This CDR3 is 14 amino acids long.

This clone was counted many times. The read ends 3 residues early relative to the CDR3; the germline J gene fills the gap. This rearrangement joins TRBV5-1 to TRBJ2-7; D remains unclear. The V gene's germline CDR1 is SGHRS and CDR2 YFSETQ. Trimming removed 2 bases at V and 5 bases at J, with 14 bases between. The CDR3 contains 14 residues. The sequenced CDR3 bases are TGCGCCAGCAGCTTCTCCCACACGCTGGACGAG. Its translation: CASSFSHTLDE. The whole CDR3 region reads CASSFSHTLDEQYF.

This clone was seen repeatedly, ten times or more. The observed sequence ends 3 residues before the CDR3 terminus, with the missing tail filled in from the germline J gene. The chain has TRBV20-1 and TRBJ2-2; D possibly corresponds to TRBD2 (6 bases). The germline CDR1 and CDR2 sequences are DFQATT and SNEGSKA (reference sequence). The CDR3 sequence is 14 residues long. The CDR3 sequence is CSATPGTGANVLFF. Incomplete CDR3 DNA: TGCAGTGCTACCCCGGGGACTGGGGCCAACGTG.

At least ten counts were recorded for this clone. The sequence runs out 3 residues before the end of the CDR3; the remainder is reconstructed from the germline J gene. The chain combines TRBV30 with TRBJ1-1; TRBD1 might be the D (6 bases). Germline V CDR1 and CDR2: GTSNPN, SVGIG (reference sequence). The CDR3 loop spans 13 amino acids. The ends were cut back, 4 bases at V and 4 bases at J, with 13 bases in the middle. The CDR3 here is CAWTPQGTTEAFF. The CDR3 bases that were read are TGTGCCTGGACCCCCCAGGGGACCACTGAA.

This clone has ten or more counts. The read terminates 3 residues before the CDR3 end, so the remaining end is supplied by the germline J gene. This chain connects TRBV6-1 to TRBJ2-5, with TRBD1 as a possible D gene (6 bases). Trimming left V 4 bases short and J 2 bases short, with 11 bases between. The CDR3 covers 14 residues. The V gene's germline CDR1 is MNHNS and CDR2 SASEGT. The CDR3 is CASSVRQVQETQYF. The part of the CDR3 DNA that was read is TGTGCCAGCAGTGTAAGACAGGTACAAGAGACC.

Comment on this clone: The read ends 3 residues early relative to the CDR3; the germline J gene fills the gap. The chain combines TRBV30 with TRBJ1-2; the D is unclear. The CDR3 is 13 residues long. In germline, CDR1 is GTSNPN, CDR2 SVGIG (reference sequence). The CDR3: CAWSLASTYDYTF. The DNA read from the CDR3 is TGTGCCTGGAGTCTCGCGTCTACCTACGAC.

There are many counts of this clone. The read halts 3 residues ahead of the CDR3 end, with the missing end drawn from the germline J gene. The chain recombines TRBV30 with TRBJ2-1, with TRBD2 matching over 12 bases. J was trimmed by 4 bases and V by 0 bases; bases with no gene match: 4. The germline gives CDR1 GTSNPN, CDR2 SVGIG (reference sequence). The CDR3 is 16 residues long. CDR3 in amino acids: CAWSVIGTSGYNEQFF. The sequenced part of the CDR3 DNA is TGTGCCTGGAGTGTAATAGGGACTAGCGGGTACAATGAG.

The sequenced part of the CDR3 DNA is TGTGCCAGTAGTATATCTAGCGGTTCTCACAATGAC. Its protein is CASSISSGSHND. The whole CDR3 is CASSISSGSHNDYTF. The chain couples TRBV19 to TRBJ1-2; D unclear. The read comes to an end 3 residues before the CDR3 does, leaving the germline J gene to fill in the end. Germline V gene data show CDR1 as LNHDA and CDR2 as SQIVND (reference sequence). The CDR3 is made up of 15 amino acids.

With regard to this clone: The missing CDR3 end, 3 residues past where the read stops, is filled in from the germline J gene. The J gene is TRBJ1-2, the V gene TRBV19; the D is unclear. The V gene's germline CDR1 is LNHDA and CDR2 SQIVND (reference sequence). The V end was cut by 6 bases, the J end by 1 base, with 9 bases between. CDR3 size: 13 residues. The CDR3 here is CASSAEGNYGYTF. The sequenced part of the CDR3 DNA is TGTGCCAGTAGCGCCGAAGGTAACTATGGC.

This clone was seen ten or more times. The missing CDR3 end, 3 residues past where the read stops, is filled in from the germline J gene. The chain links TRBV18 to TRBJ1-5, with D possibly being TRBD1 (6 bases). Trimming took 5 bases from V and 2 from J, leaving 10 bases between them. Germline CDR1 KGHSH, CDR2 LQKENI. The CDR3 is 14 amino acids. CDR3 sequence reads: CASSEQGGNQPQHF. Incomplete CDR3 DNA: TGTGCCAGCTCAGAACAGGGAGGCAATCAGCCC.

This clone has at least ten counts. The read comes to an end 3 residues before the CDR3 does, leaving the germline J gene to fill in the end. V and J are TRBV7-3 and TRBJ2-2; D unresolved. The V end lost 6 bases, the J end lost 6 bases, and 11 bases lay between the germline ends. The CDR3 loop spans 13 amino acids. The V gene's germline CDR1 is SGHTA and CDR2 FQGTGA. The sequenced part of the CDR3 DNA is TGTGCCAGCAGTTTAGTGTCGGCCGGGGAG. The encoded protein is CASSLVSAGE. The full CDR3 sequence reads CASSLVSAGELFF.

This clone was picked up many times. Read data end 3 residues before the CDR3 end; the end is taken from the germline J gene. V is TRBV7-3 and J is TRBJ2-3; 10 bases align to TRBD2. The CDR3 runs to 16 residues. CDR1 and CDR2 from the germline V gene are SGHTA and FQGTGA. V lost 2 bases, J lost 1 base, and 3 bases stayed unmatched. The CDR3: CASSLVAGGGTDTQYF. CDR3 bases read: TGTGCCAGCAGCTTAGTAGCGGGAGGAGGCACAGATACG.

There are many counts of this clone. The sequence runs out 3 residues before the end of the CDR3; the remainder is reconstructed from the germline J gene. The V call is TRBV11-2, the J call TRBJ2-7, with TRBD2 as a possible D gene (6 bases). The V gene's germline CDR1 is SGHAT and CDR2 FQNNGV. V was clipped by 5 bases and J by 5 bases, with 13 bases between them. This CDR3 is 13 amino acids long. The DNA read from the CDR3 is TGTGCCAGCAGCCAGCGCGAGCGGGACGAG. This translates into CASSQRERDE. The CDR3, in full, reads CASSQRERDEQYF. Based on the CDR3 plus reference TRBV11-2 and TRBJ2-7, the full variable domain is EAGVAQSPRYKIIEKRQSVAFWCNPISGHATLYWYQQILGQGPKLLIQFQNNGVVDDSQLPKDRFSAERLKGVDSTLKIQPAKLEDSAVYLCASSQRERDEQYFGPGTRLTVT.